Included here is one T cell receptor beta chain sequence, with context. Its specificity is not known. It was patients with CD8+CD57+ cell expansion by flow cytometry who were chosen for sequencing. Severe acquired aplastic anemia was present in all patients. This specimen comes from a study of CD8+CD57+ T cells in acquired aplastic anemia. Study details: Each DNA sample taken from sorted CD4+ and CD8+ cells came to approximately 3.3 ug on average.

Genomic DNA templated the TCR beta VDJ and CDR3 profiling. Using its own MiXCR run on the reads, TCRdb lists one record per CDR3 protein. The top ten hold 6.5% to 10% of the sample, which has 250,000 or so distinct CDR3 sequences, around half seen once. The CDR3 is 15 amino acids. CDR1 MNHNS and CDR2 SASEGT come from the germline V gene. V lost 8 bases, J lost 1 base, and 9 bases stayed unmatched. Study results and caveats: Around 29 CD8+ CDR3 sequences were shared between patients and controls. CD8+ Simpson's diversity did not differ significantly between patients and controls.

This sequence joins TRBV6-1 and TRBJ2-7; 9 positions agree with TRBD1. The source is a human donor with aplastic anemia. The sample consisted of sorted CD4+, CD8+, or CD8+CD57+ T cells (not recorded which) from PBMCs. The CDR3, as DNA: TGTGCCAGCGCGGGACAGGGTTCCCGGTCCTACGAGCAGTACTTC. Its protein is CASAGQGSRSYEQYF.